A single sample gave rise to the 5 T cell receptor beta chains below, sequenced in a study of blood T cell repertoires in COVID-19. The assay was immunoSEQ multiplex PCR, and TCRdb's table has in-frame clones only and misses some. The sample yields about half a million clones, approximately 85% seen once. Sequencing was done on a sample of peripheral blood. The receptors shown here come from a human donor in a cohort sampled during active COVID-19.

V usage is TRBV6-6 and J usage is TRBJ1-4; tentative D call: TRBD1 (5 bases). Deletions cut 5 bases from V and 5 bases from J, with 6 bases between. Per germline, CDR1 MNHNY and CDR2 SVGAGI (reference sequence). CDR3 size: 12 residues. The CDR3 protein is CASSPGNEKLFF. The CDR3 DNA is TGTGCCAGCAGTCCAGGGAATGAAAAACTGTTTTTT.

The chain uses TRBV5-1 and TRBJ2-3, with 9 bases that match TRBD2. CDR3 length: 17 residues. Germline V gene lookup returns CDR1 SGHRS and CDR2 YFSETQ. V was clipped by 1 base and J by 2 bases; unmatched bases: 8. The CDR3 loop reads CASSLPETSGPTDTQYF. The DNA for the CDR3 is TGCGCCAGCAGCTTGCCCGAGACTAGCGGACCCACAGATACGCAGTATTTT.

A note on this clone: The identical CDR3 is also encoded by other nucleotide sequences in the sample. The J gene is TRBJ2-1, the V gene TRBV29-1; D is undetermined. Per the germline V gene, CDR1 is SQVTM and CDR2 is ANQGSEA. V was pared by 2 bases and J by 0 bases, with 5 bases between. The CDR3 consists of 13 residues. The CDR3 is CSVETYSYNEQFF. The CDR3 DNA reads TGCAGCGTTGAAACCTACTCCTACAATGAGCAGTTCTTC.

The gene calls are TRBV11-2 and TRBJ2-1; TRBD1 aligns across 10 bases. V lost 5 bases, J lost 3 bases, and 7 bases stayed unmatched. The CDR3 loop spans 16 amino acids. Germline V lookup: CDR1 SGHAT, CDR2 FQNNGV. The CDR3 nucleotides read TGTGCCAGCAGCCCGGGGGGGGACAGGGGCTACAATGAGCAGTTCTTC. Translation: CASSPGGDRGYNEQFF.

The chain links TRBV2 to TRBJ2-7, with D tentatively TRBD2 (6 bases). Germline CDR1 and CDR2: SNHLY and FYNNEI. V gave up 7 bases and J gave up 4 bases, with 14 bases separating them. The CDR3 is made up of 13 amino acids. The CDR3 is CASMFAGPYEQYF. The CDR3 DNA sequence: TGTGCCAGCATGTTTGCGGGACCTTACGAGCAGTACTTC.